The clone carrying this TCR beta chain was picked up many times. What it recognizes is unknown. TCR alpha and beta CDR3 regions were amplified from RNA using iRepertoire nested multiplex PCR. In TCRdb, the multiplex PCR reads were re-called with MiXCR into one record per CDR3 protein. The sample shows more than 100,000 distinct CDR3 sequences, 29% of them seen only once. V was cut by 1 base and J by 2 bases, with 13 bases left in between. This CDR3 has 15 amino acids. Germline lookup yields CDR1 DFQATT and CDR2 SNEGSKA (reference sequence). The data are from a study of glioma-infiltrating T cells. Findings and limits, study-wide: Very few CDR3 sequences were shared between tissue and blood.

The V gene is TRBV20-1, the J gene TRBJ2-3; a weak D match, TRBD2 (6 bases). The TCR was taken from a human donor with low-grade glioma or glioblastoma, undergoing nonglioma brain surgery, or in good health (not recorded which). Sequenced material: glioma tissue, nonneoplastic brain tissue, or PBMCs (not recorded which). The CDR3 DNA reads TGCAGTGCTAGAGGATCGCGGGAACCCACAGATACGCAGTATTTT. It encodes CSARGSREPTDTQYF.